Below, one T cell receptor (beta chain) is given with its context. Its specificity is unknown. According to the study, genomic DNA was the template for TCR beta VDJ and CDR3 profiling. TCRdb fed the reads into MiXCR, producing one record per CDR3 protein. The table has 130,000 or so distinct CDR3 sequences, about two fifths seen once. This sample is drawn from a study of CD8+CD57+ T cells in acquired aplastic anemia. About the study: Average DNA yield from sorted CD4+ and CD8+ cells was approximately 3 ug. Overall study results and limits: Researchers reported that CD8+ Simpson's diversity was not significantly different in patients versus controls. Between patients and controls, approximately 29 CD8+ CDR3 sequences were found in common.

Between the trimmed V and J ends, which lost 8 bases and 4 bases, there was a span of 11 bases. This CDR3 comprises 11 residues. Germline V CDR1 and CDR2: DFQATT, SNEGSKA (reference sequence). Previously, flow cytometry had revealed CD8+CD57+ cell expansion in the patients chosen for sequencing. As a group, the patients uniformly had severe acquired aplastic anemia. Sequenced material: sorted CD4+, CD8+, or CD8+CD57+ T cells (not recorded which) from PBMCs. The TCR was taken from a human donor with aplastic anemia. The chain combines TRBV20-1 with TRBJ1-2; D is undetermined. CDR3 nucleotides: TGCAGTTTGACTGAGGTCTATGGCTACACCTTC. Translating gives CSLTEVYGYTF.